The 8 T cell receptor beta chains presented below share a single source sample, sequenced in a study of T cell repertoires in cytomegalovirus infection. No cognate antigen is known for these TCRs. From the reads, TCRdb called clonotypes with MiXCR, one entry per CDR3 protein. The sample holds some 350,000 distinct CDR3 sequences, nearly 35% seen once. The starting material was cultured PBMCs, obtained from culture after CMV antigen stimulation. The receptors stem from a human donor in good health (CMV status not recorded). Some clones in this sample may be carry-over from other donors' samples.

This clonotype was seen only a few times. This chain connects TRBV15 to TRBJ2-1, with 7 bases that match TRBD1. This CDR3 region has 12 residues. The ends lost 5 bases at V and 10 bases at J; junction bases unmatched: 5. The germline CDR1 and CDR2 sequences are LNHNV and YYDKDF (reference sequence). Here the CDR3 reads CATSEGAGEQFF. The CDR3 DNA follows: TGTGCCACCAGCGAGGGGGCGGGCGAGCAGTTCTTC.

This chain links TRBV19 with TRBJ2-2, with a possible D match to TRBD2 (5 bases). Germline V lookup: CDR1 LNHDA, CDR2 SQIVND (reference sequence). This CDR3 contains 15 residues. Trimming shortened V by 8 bases and J by 4 bases, and 17 bases separated the two germline ends. The CDR3 DNA sequence: TGTGCCAGTGCGAGGGAGATAACGGGCACCGGGGAGCTGTTTTTT. This codes for CASAREITGTGELFF.

This clonotype was picked up a small number of times. This chain uses TRBV12-3 or TRBV12-4 with TRBJ1-5; D unclear. This CDR3 spans 12 amino acids. Trimming stripped 2 bases from V and 11 bases from J, with 10 bases between. DNA for the CDR3: TGTGCCAGCAGTTTAAATATAGGTGCCCAGCATTTT. It is translated as CASSLNIGAQHF.

DNA of the CDR3: TGTGCCAGCAGCTTAGCGCTGACTCAGGCTGTGGAGACCCAGTACTTC. It yields the protein CASSLALTQAVETQYF. The chain has TRBV7-2 and TRBJ2-5; no definite D call. Germline V gene data show CDR1 as SGHTA and CDR2 as FQGNSA. The ends were cut back, 0 bases at V and 5 bases at J, with 16 bases in the middle. The CDR3 spans 16 residues.

This clonotype was recorded many times. For the CDR3, the DNA is TGTGCCAGCAGCGATTATATGACGGCGATCCTAAATGAAAAACTGTTTTTT. The encoded protein is CASSDYMTAILNEKLFF. The gene calls are TRBV6-2 or TRBV6-3 and TRBJ1-4; D is ambiguous. Germline V gene lookup returns CDR1 MNHEY and CDR2 SVGEGT. Trimming pared 6 bases from V and 5 bases from J, leaving 22 bases between. The CDR3 contains 17 residues.

In this sample, this clonotype turned up once. This rearrangement joins TRBV27 to TRBJ2-1; 14 bases are shared with TRBD2. The CDR3 contains 15 residues. The germline CDR1 and CDR2 sequences are MNHEY and SMNVEV (reference sequence). The junction had 7 bases not matched to a gene; V was cut back by 6 bases and J by 9 bases. The CDR3 protein is CASRPGLAGEGEQFF. CDR3 sequence (DNA): TGTGCCAGCAGACCGGGACTAGCGGGAGAGGGTGAGCAGTTCTTC.

The rearrangement uses TRBV12-3 or TRBV12-4 and TRBJ1-5, with D uncertain. The CDR3 totals 15 residues. V lost 6 bases and J 4 bases, leaving 16 bases between the germline ends. CDR3 sequence reads: CASSAFTTRNQPQHF. The CDR3 DNA reads as TGTGCCAGCAGCGCATTTACTACCCGTAATCAGCCCCAGCATTTT.

CDR3 sequence (DNA): TGTGCCAGCAGCTTGCCTCCATGGACTAGCGGGGACGAGCAGTACTTC. As protein: CASSLPPWTSGDEQYF. The rearrangement joins TRBV11-2 to TRBJ2-7; 12 bases are shared with TRBD2. CDR3 size: 16 residues. The germline V gene has CDR1 SGHAT and CDR2 FQNNGV. Germline trimming cut 3 bases from V and 5 bases from J; bases unmatched to any gene: 8.